The rows below give T cell receptor beta chains drawn from one sample of a study of blood T cell repertoires in COVID-19. Sequencing was performed with immunoSEQ multiplex PCR; in TCRdb, only in-frame clones are kept and a portion is missing. The sample lists 180,000 or so clones; around 87% were seen once. Sequencing was performed on peripheral blood. The receptors shown here come from a man in his forties or fifties with active or convalescent COVID-19. Each CDR3 is given with its conserved first and last residue. A D gene is named only where the DNA matches it firmly. Clone size appears in some rows only: once, few, many, or a class for an expanded clone.

NA	NA	TRBJ1-2	TRBV6-5	CASGGSPIYGYTF	TGTGCCAGCGGCGGGAGTCCCATCTATGGCTACACCTTC
TRBD1	NA	TRBJ1-4	TRBV5-4	CASSPGTGGFEKLFF	TGTGCCAGCAGCCCGGGTACAGGGGGCTTTGAAAAACTGTTTTTT
NA	NA	TRBJ1-1	TRBV15	CATSTLNTEAFF	TGTGCCACCAGCACATTGAACACTGAAGCTTTCTTT
NA	NA	TRBJ1-6	TRBV10-3	CAISEANSPLHF	TGTGCCATCAGTGAAGCTAATTCACCCCTCCACTTT
TRBD2	NA	TRBJ2-3	TRBV15	CATSTEVLAGFTDTQYF	TGTGCCACCAGCACGGAGGTGCTAGCGGGATTCACAGATACGCAGTATTTT
TRBD1	NA	TRBJ1-6	TRBV6-5	CASSSGTGYNSPLHF	TGTGCCAGCAGTTCGGGGACAGGGTATAATTCACCCCTCCACTTT
TRBD2	NA	TRBJ2-1	TRBV27	CASSLNLAGDEQFF	TGTGCCAGCAGTTTAAACCTCGCGGGGGATGAGCAGTTCTTC
NA	NA	TRBJ2-3	TRBV11-3	CASNFTGRDTQYF	TGTGCCAGCAACTTTACGGGGAGGGATACGCAGTATTTT
TRBD1	NA	TRBJ1-6	TRBV2	CASSLPGQGTSPLHF	TGTGCCAGCAGCTTGCCGGGACAGGGGACTTCACCCCTCCACTTT
NA	once	TRBJ1-5	TRBV28	CASSTLRRGDNQPQHF	TGTGCCAGCAGCACACTACGGCGGGGTGACAATCAGCCCCAGCATTTT
NA	NA	TRBJ2-7	TRBV3-1/TRBV3-2	CASSQVDTGLDYEQYF	TGTGCCAGCAGCCAAGTGGACACTGGCCTGGACTACGAGCAGTACTTC
NA	NA	TRBJ1-2	TRBV27	CASSLSDRSGYTF	TGTGCCAGCAGTTTATCGGACAGATCCGGCTACACCTTC
NA	NA	TRBJ1-1	TRBV28	CASSQQGMNTEAFF	TGTGCCAGCAGTCAACAGGGAATGAACACTGAAGCTTTCTTT
NA	once	TRBJ1-1	TRBV3-1/TRBV3-2	CASSQIRGNTEAFF	TGTGCCAGCAGCCAAATTCGGGGGAACACTGAAGCTTTCTTT
NA	NA	TRBJ2-7	TRBV2	CASSPGSYEQYF	TGTGCCAGCAGCCCGGGGAGCTACGAGCAGTACTTC
NA	NA	TRBJ2-5	TRBV9	CASSAGYQETQYF	TGTGCCAGCAGCGCGGGGTACCAAGAGACCCAGTACTTC
TRBD1	NA	TRBJ1-4	TRBV27	CASRTGTVNAEKLFF	TGTGCCAGCCGGACAGGGACCGTGAACGCGGAAAAACTGTTTTTT
TRBD1	NA	TRBJ1-2	TRBV19	CASSMGQGNRYGYTF	TGTGCCAGTAGTATGGGACAGGGGAACCGCTATGGCTACACCTTC
TRBD1	NA	TRBJ2-4	TRBV6-5	CASSYSTGTEKNIQYF	TGTGCCAGCAGTTACTCTACCGGGACAGAAAAAAACATTCAGTACTTC
TRBD1	NA	TRBJ2-7	TRBV7-2	CASSSTGDEQYF	TGTGCCAGCAGCTCAACAGGGGACGAGCAGTACTTC
NA	once	TRBJ2-3	TRBV10-1	CASSESPTGTDTQYF	TGCGCCAGCAGTGAGTCCCCCACCGGGACAGATACGCAGTATTTT
TRBD1	NA	TRBJ1-2	TRBV2	CASRDHRGNYGYTF	TGTGCCAGCAGGGACCACAGGGGTAACTATGGCTACACCTTC
TRBD2	NA	TRBJ2-3	TRBV5-1	CACTLAGPDTQYF	TGCGCCTGCACGCTAGCGGGGCCAGATACGCAGTATTTT
TRBD1	NA	TRBJ1-5	TRBV19	CASSSTTGVGQPQHF	TGTGCCAGTAGTTCAACTACAGGGGTGGGTCAGCCCCAGCATTTT
NA	once	TRBJ1-1	TRBV5-1	CASSLAGGHTEAFF	TGCGCCAGCAGCTTGGCCGGGGGGCACACTGAAGCTTTCTTT
NA	NA	TRBJ1-1	TRBV4-1	CASRVQGVWTEAFF	TGCGCCAGCAGAGTACAGGGCGTTTGGACTGAAGCTTTCTTT
NA	NA	TRBJ2-2	TRBV15	CATSSPVNAGTGELFF	TGTGCCACCAGCAGCCCAGTCAACGCGGGCACCGGGGAGCTGTTTTTT
TRBD1	NA	TRBJ1-3	TRBV6-5	CASSPDRRGNTIYF	TGTGCCAGCAGCCCGGACAGGCGGGGAAACACCATATATTTT
NA	NA	TRBJ1-1	TRBV5-6	CASSPWGDWDTEAFF	TGTGCCAGCAGCCCGTGGGGGGATTGGGACACTGAAGCTTTCTTT
NA	NA	TRBJ2-5	TRBV2	CASRAPPIKYQETQYF	TGTGCCAGCAGGGCCCCACCCATAAAGTACCAAGAGACCCAGTACTTC
TRBD1	NA	TRBJ2-2	TRBV23-1	CASSHGQGTDTGELFF	TGCGCCAGCAGTCATGGACAGGGGACGGACACCGGGGAGCTGTTTTTT
NA	NA	TRBJ2-7	TRBV4-1	CASSQDHLASYEQYF	TGCGCCAGCAGCCAAGATCACCTAGCCTCCTACGAGCAGTACTTC
NA	NA	TRBJ2-7	TRBV4-3	CASSQEFRLDRCYEQYF	TGCGCCAGCAGCCAAGAATTCAGACTTGACAGATGCTACGAGCAGTACTTC
NA	NA	TRBJ2-3	TRBV6-2/TRBV6-3	CASSDWRAYTQYF	TGTGCCAGCAGTGACTGGCGGGCCTATACGCAGTATTTT
TRBD1	NA	TRBJ2-7	TRBV2	CASRPSGTGHSEQYF	TGTGCCAGCAGGCCCTCCGGGACAGGGCATTCCGAGCAGTACTTC
TRBD1	NA	TRBJ2-3	TRBV3-1/TRBV3-2	CASSQDLQGVDTQYF	TGTGCCAGCAGCCAAGATCTTCAGGGGGTTGATACGCAGTATTTT
TRBD1	NA	TRBJ1-1	TRBV5-1	CASSSDRSLNTEAFF	TGCGCCAGCAGCTCGGACAGGAGTTTGAACACTGAAGCTTTCTTT
NA	NA	TRBJ1-2	TRBV6-1	CASSLDYGYTF	TGTGCCAGCAGTCTAGACTATGGCTACACCTTC
TRBD2	NA	TRBJ2-1	TRBV10-1	CASSESTGLAGGIYNEQFF	TGCGCCAGCAGTGAGTCAACTGGGCTAGCGGGGGGCATTTACAATGAGCAGTTCTTC
NA	NA	TRBJ1-6	TRBV6-1	CASSETTRDSPLHF	TGTGCCAGCAGTGAAACGACTAGGGATTCACCCCTCCACTTT
TRBD1	NA	TRBJ1-1	TRBV13	CASSLFQGVNTEAFF	TGTGCCAGCAGTTTATTCCAGGGGGTCAACACTGAAGCTTTCTTT